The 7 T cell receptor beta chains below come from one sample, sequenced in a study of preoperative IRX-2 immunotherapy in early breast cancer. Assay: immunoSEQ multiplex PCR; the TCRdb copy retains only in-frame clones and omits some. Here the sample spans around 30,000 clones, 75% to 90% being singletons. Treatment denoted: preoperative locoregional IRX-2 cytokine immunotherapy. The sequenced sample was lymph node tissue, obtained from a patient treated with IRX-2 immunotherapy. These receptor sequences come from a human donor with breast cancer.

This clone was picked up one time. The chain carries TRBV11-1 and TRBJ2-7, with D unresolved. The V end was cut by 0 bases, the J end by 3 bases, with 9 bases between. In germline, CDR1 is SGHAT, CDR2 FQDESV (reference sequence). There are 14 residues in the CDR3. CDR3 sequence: CASSLASQGYEQYF. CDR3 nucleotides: TGTGCCAGCAGCTTAGCTTCCCAAGGCTACGAGCAGTACTTC.

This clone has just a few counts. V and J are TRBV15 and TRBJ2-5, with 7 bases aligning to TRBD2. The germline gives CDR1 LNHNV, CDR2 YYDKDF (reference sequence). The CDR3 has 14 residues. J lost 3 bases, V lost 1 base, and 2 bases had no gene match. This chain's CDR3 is CATSRGGGEETQYF. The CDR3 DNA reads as TGTGCCACCAGCAGAGGTGGGGGGGAAGAGACCCAGTACTTC.

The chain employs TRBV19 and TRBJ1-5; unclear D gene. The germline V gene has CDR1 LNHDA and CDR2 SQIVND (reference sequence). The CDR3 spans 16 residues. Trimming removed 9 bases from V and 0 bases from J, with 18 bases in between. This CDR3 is CASTPGLLYSNQPQHF. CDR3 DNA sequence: TGTGCCAGCACCCCGGGTCTACTCTATAGCAATCAGCCCCAGCATTTT.

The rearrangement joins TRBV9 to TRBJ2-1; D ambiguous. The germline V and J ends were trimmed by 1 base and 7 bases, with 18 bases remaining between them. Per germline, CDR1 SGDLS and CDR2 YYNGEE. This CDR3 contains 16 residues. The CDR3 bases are TGTGCCAGCAGCGTATCAGGCCCCCCACCTACAAATGAGCAGTTCTTC. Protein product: CASSVSGPPPTNEQFF.

The CDR3 nucleotides read TGCAGCGTTGAAGATCGGGCGGGGGGGCGCACCGATGAGCAGTTCTTC. Translated, it gives CSVEDRAGGRTDEQFF. The rearrangement uses TRBV29-1 and TRBJ2-1; 9 bases agree with TRBD2. Germline V gene data show CDR1 as SQVTM and CDR2 as ANQGSEA. J was trimmed by 8 bases and V by 0 bases; bases with no gene match: 11. CDR3 length equals 16 residues.

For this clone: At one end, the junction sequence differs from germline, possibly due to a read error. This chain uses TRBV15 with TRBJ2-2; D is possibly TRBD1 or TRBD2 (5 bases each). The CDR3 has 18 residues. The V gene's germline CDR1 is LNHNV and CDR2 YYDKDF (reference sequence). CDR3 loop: CATSRRDGLIRSTGELFF. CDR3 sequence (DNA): TGTGCCACCAGCAGGAGGGACGGGCTGATCAGGTCCACCGGAGAGCTGTTTTTT.

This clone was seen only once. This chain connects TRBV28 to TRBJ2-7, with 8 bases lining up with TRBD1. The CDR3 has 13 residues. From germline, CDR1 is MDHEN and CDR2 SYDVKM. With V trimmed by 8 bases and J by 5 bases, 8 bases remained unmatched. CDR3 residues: CASVRDRRNEQYF. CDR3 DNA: TGTGCCAGCGTAAGGGACAGGAGGAACGAGCAGTACTTC. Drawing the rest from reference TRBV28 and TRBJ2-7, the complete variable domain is DVKVTQSSRYLVKRTGEKVFLECVQDMDHENMFWYRQDPGLGLRLIYFSYDVKMKEKGDIPEGYSVSREKKERFSLILESASTNQTSMYLCASVRDRRNEQYFGPGTRLTVT.